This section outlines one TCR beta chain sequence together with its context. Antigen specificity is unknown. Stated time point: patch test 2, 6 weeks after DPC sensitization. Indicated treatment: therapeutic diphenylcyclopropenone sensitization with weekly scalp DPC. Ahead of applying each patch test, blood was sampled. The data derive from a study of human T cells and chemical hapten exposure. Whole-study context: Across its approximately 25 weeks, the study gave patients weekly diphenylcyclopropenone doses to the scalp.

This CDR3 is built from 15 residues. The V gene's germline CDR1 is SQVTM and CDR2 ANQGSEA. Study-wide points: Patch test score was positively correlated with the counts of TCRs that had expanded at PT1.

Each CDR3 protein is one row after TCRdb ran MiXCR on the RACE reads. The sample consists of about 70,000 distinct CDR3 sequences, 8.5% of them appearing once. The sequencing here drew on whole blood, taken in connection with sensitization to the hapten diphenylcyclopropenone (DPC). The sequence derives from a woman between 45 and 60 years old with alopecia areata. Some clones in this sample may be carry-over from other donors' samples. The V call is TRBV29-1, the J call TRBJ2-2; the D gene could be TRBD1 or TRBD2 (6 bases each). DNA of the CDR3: TGCAGTGCCCGTGGAGGGGGACGGGGCACCGGGGAGCTGTTTTTT. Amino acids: CSARGGGRGTGELFF.